The source of this TCR beta chain is a study of blood T cell repertoires in COVID-19 (dated by TCRdb to 2018 to 2021). Broadly, across the study: Samples covering the acute and convalescent phases of COVID-19 were provided by collaborators in the United States, Italy and Spain. The prospective study material was composed of cDNA or gDNA derived from T cells, B-cell-depleted T cells, or PBMCs. Subjects who had been exposed to COVID-19, were actively infected with it, or had recovered from it provided the deeply sampled blood TCRbeta repertoires that made up the dataset. The repertoires were released in a freely available public database intended as a resource for research on the immune response to SARS-CoV-2. Samples came from the ongoing ImmuneRACE study (first 160 participants) plus 1,254 subjects from 6 global collaborators. The sample metadata nearly always contained a de-identified subject ID, COVID-19 status, age in years and sex. Where available, HLA class I and class II types were obtained from metadata supplied by the sample provider rather than from assay-based typing.

Points on this clone: The antigen this receptor binds is unknown. No quality values exist for individual bases; no much larger clone is one base distant.

The CDR1 and CDR2 encoded by the germline V gene are SNHLY and FYNNEI. From its cysteine to its phenylalanine, the CDR3 spans 14 amino acids. Of the read, only the CDR3 DNA is kept; its 42 bases are in frame from base 1. V lost 1 base and J lost 12 bases, and the count of bases not matched to a germline gene is 10. TCRbeta CDR3 regions were amplified from genomic DNA by means of the immunoSEQ Assay, a bias-controlled multiplex PCR. In the paper's pipeline: The number of nucleated cells in each sample was estimated by amplification of reference gene primers within the assay. To quantify the absolute abundance of each unique TCRbeta CDR3 rearrangement, sequence reads were collapsed and filtered. For each sample, productive Simpson clonality was calculated by taking the square root of Simpson's diversity index across productive rearrangements. In its TCRdb copy, this immuneACCESS table keeps in-frame sequences only and misses some clones. Where compared with another copy, unresolved V genes explain less than half of these, and the others have no known cause. That table furnishes V, J and clone size, whereas the DNA furnished D and trimming. This sample lists approximately 300,000 clones; 80% to 90% were detected once. The top ten constitute around 3.5% of the sample.

Collaborating institutions collected whole blood in K2EDTA tubes following their own protocols. For TCRbeta analysis, collaborators shipped samples in one of three forms: frozen whole blood, isolated PBMCs, or DNA extracted from either of those sample types. The paper's findings and limits, for the study overall: The amount of clinical and demographic metadata varied by source and participant and was provided uncurated.

The chain links TRBV2 with TRBJ2-3, with 7 bases matching TRBD2. This sequence originates from a woman aged 40 to 55 with acute or convalescent COVID-19. The sample comprised peripheral blood. The nucleotides read TGTGCCAGCAGTGAAGAAGCGGGGCGGCTTAAACAGTATTTT. This gives the protein CASSEEAGRLKQYF.